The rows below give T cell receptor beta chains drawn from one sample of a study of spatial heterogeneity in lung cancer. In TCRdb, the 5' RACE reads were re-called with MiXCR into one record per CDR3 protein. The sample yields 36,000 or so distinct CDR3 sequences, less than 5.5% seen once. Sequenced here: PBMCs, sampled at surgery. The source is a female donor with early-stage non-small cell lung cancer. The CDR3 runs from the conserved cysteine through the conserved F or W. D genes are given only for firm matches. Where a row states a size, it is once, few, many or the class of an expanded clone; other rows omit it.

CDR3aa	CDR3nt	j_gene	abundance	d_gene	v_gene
CASSPSGQETQYF	TGTGCCAGCAGCCCTAGCGGGCAAGAGACCCAGTACTTC	TRBJ2-5	many	TRBD2	TRBV3-1
CASSHDLRGSSYEQYF	TGCGCCAGCAGCCACGACTTGCGGGGGAGCTCCTACGAGCAGTACTTC	TRBJ2-7	many	TRBD2	TRBV5-1
CASSLSLPLYNEQFF	TGTGCCAGCAGCTTAAGTCTACCTCTCTACAATGAGCAGTTCTTC	TRBJ2-1	many	.	TRBV7-9
CSALERATYNEQFF	TGCAGTGCTTTGGAGCGGGCTACCTACAATGAGCAGTTCTTC	TRBJ2-1	many	.	TRBV20-1
CASSTTIRGDEQFF	TGTGCCAGCTCAACGACGATCCGAGGCGATGAGCAGTTCTTC	TRBJ2-1	.	.	TRBV18
CASSLTRDSQETQYF	TGTGCCAGTAGTCTCACCCGGGACAGCCAAGAGACCCAGTACTTC	TRBJ2-5	many	TRBD1	TRBV19
CASSQDTETQYF	TGTGCCAGCAGCCAAGATACTGAGACCCAGTACTTC	TRBJ2-5	.	.	TRBV3-1
CSGQTALNYGYTF	TGCAGTGGTCAGACGGCGCTTAACTATGGCTACACCTTC	TRBJ1-2	.	.	TRBV20-1
CSASQAGLAGTSTDTQYF	TGCAGTGCTAGTCAGGCGGGGCTAGCGGGGACTAGCACAGATACGCAGTATTTT	TRBJ2-3	many	TRBD2	TRBV20-1
CASSAEGYYNEQFF	TGTGCCAGCAGCGCCGAGGGCTATTACAATGAGCAGTTCTTC	TRBJ2-1	many	.	TRBV7-2
CASSLGQDNEQFF	TGTGCTAGCAGCTTAGGACAGGACAATGAGCAGTTCTTC	TRBJ2-1	many	TRBD1	TRBV7-7
CASSPGAGGDTQYF	TGTGCCAGCTCACCCGGTGCGGGGGGAGATACGCAGTATTTT	TRBJ2-3	.	TRBD2	TRBV18
CASSPTTGVDTQYF	TGTGCCAGCAGCCCGACGACAGGGGTGGATACGCAGTATTTT	TRBJ2-3	many	TRBD1	TRBV7-8
CASRGQGVNTEAFF	TGTGCCAGCAGGGGACAGGGTGTGAACACTGAAGCTTTCTTT	TRBJ1-1	many	TRBD1	TRBV5-4
CASSLGSGAWSPLHF	TGTGCCAGCAGCTTGGGTTCAGGGGCTTGGTCACCCCTCCACTTT	TRBJ1-6	many	.	TRBV5-6
CASNRGPRNEKLFF	TGTGCCAGCAATCGGGGACCGCGTAATGAAAAACTGTTTTTT	TRBJ1-4	few	.	TRBV28
CATSDLLAGANEQFF	TGTGCCACCAGTGATTTGCTAGCGGGAGCCAATGAGCAGTTCTTC	TRBJ2-1	many	TRBD2	TRBV24-1
CASVLNTATYNEQFF	TGTGCCAGTGTACTTAACACAGCTACCTACAATGAGCAGTTCTTC	TRBJ2-1	many	.	TRBV7-2
CASSFAGGSFTGELFF	TGTGCCAGCAGTTTTGCGGGCGGGAGTTTCACCGGGGAGCTGTTTTTT	TRBJ2-2	many	TRBD2	TRBV27
CASSQPLGRGSNEQFF	TGTGCCAGCAGCCAACCACTGGGAAGGGGCTCCAATGAGCAGTTCTTC	TRBJ2-1	few	.	TRBV3-1
CASSADLYGYTF	TGTGCCAGCTCAGCCGACCTGTATGGCTACACCTTC	TRBJ1-2	many	.	TRBV18
CASNGNGANVLTF	TGTGCCAGCAACGGTAATGGGGCCAACGTCCTGACTTTC	TRBJ2-6	few	.	TRBV11-1
CASSRVRGAGTGELFF	TGCGCCAGCAGTCGCGTTCGGGGCGCGGGCACCGGGGAGCTGTTTTTT	TRBJ2-2	many	.	TRBV23-1
CSARQGSVSGYTF	TGCAGTGCCCGACAGGGCAGTGTAAGTGGCTACACCTTC	TRBJ1-2	many	TRBD1	TRBV20-1
CASSPGQMETQYF	TGTGCCAGCAGCCCGGGACAGATGGAGACCCAGTACTTC	TRBJ2-5	.	TRBD1	TRBV7-2
CASSQGGGLAGLGIQYF	TGCGCCAGCAGCCAGGGGGGAGGACTAGCGGGGTTGGGCATTCAGTACTTC	TRBJ2-4	many	TRBD2	TRBV4-1
CSASRAAGAQETQYF	TGCAGTGCTAGTAGGGCAGCGGGAGCTCAAGAGACCCAGTACTTC	TRBJ2-5	many	TRBD2	TRBV20-1
CASSVGIMDGYTF	TGTGCCAGCAGTGTGGGGATCATGGATGGCTACACCTTC	TRBJ1-2	many	.	TRBV6-2/TRBV6-3
CSAGPGQRYEQYF	TGCAGTGCCGGACCGGGACAGCGCTACGAGCAGTACTTC	TRBJ2-7	many	TRBD1	TRBV20-1
CSARQDSYEKLFF	TGCAGTGCTAGACAGGACAGCTATGAAAAACTGTTTTTT	TRBJ1-4	few	.	TRBV20-1
CASSRNPEGSGYTF	TGTGCCAGCAGTCGTAACCCGGAGGGAAGTGGCTACACCTTC	TRBJ1-2	many	.	TRBV12-3/TRBV12-4
CASSRDADYEQYF	TGTGCCAGCAGCCGGGACGCCGACTACGAGCAGTACTTC	TRBJ2-7	many	.	TRBV5-5
CASSQLWAVGSFNEQFF	TGCGCCAGCAGCCAACTATGGGCGGTGGGCAGCTTCAATGAGCAGTTCTTC	TRBJ2-1	.	.	TRBV4-3
CSVEGALGETQYF	TGCAGCGTTGAAGGGGCGTTAGGAGAGACCCAGTACTTC	TRBJ2-5	many	.	TRBV29-1
CSARDPQGEHQPQHF	TGCAGTGCTAGAGATCCCCAGGGAGAGCACCAGCCCCAGCATTTT	TRBJ1-5	many	.	TRBV20-1
CASSWGDLGGGYEQYF	TGTGCCAGCAGTTGGGGAGACCTAGGGGGAGGCTACGAGCAGTACTTC	TRBJ2-7	many	.	TRBV6-6
CASRDSSYNSPLHF	TGTGCCAGCAGGGACTCGTCCTATAATTCACCCCTCCACTTT	TRBJ1-6	many	.	TRBV7-2
CASSQDLGRVNEQFF	TGTGCCAGCAGCCAAGATCTAGGCAGGGTCAATGAGCAGTTCTTC	TRBJ2-1	many	.	TRBV3-1
CASRQSSTDTQYF	TGTGCCAGCAGACAGAGTAGCACAGATACGCAGTATTTT	TRBJ2-3	many	.	TRBV7-2
CASSNTGRQETQYF	TGTGCCAGCAGCAATACAGGGAGGCAAGAGACCCAGTACTTC	TRBJ2-5	few	.	TRBV2
CSANQGVGEQYF	TGCAGTGCAAACCAGGGGGTCGGAGAGCAGTACTTC	TRBJ2-7	many	TRBD1	TRBV20-1
CSASSSGEADTQYF	TGCAGTGCTAGCTCTAGCGGGGAGGCAGATACGCAGTATTTT	TRBJ2-3	many	TRBD2	TRBV20-1
CSARGFGETQYF	TGCAGTGCTAGAGGCTTTGGGGAGACCCAGTACTTC	TRBJ2-5	few	.	TRBV20-1
CASSPPGQGRQPQHF	TGTGCCAGCTCACCGCCGGGACAGGGACGCCAGCCCCAGCATTTT	TRBJ1-5	.	TRBD1	TRBV18
CASSPGLAVYNEQFF	TGCGCCAGCAGCCCGGGACTAGCGGTCTACAATGAGCAGTTCTTC	TRBJ2-1	.	TRBD2	TRBV5-1
CASTVPGLGYTDTQYF	TGTGCCAGCACCGTCCCGGGACTAGGATACACAGATACGCAGTATTTT	TRBJ2-3	many	TRBD2	TRBV2
CSAPQGGQPQHF	TGCAGTGCCCCCCAGGGCGGTCAGCCCCAGCATTTT	TRBJ1-5	many	.	TRBV20-1
CASSISGRSSYEQYF	TGTGCCAGTAGTATAAGTGGCAGGAGCTCCTACGAGCAGTACTTC	TRBJ2-7	few	.	TRBV19
CASSQTAGGHYEQYF	TGTGCCAGCAGCCAAACGGCAGGGGGCCACTACGAGCAGTACTTC	TRBJ2-7	many	TRBD1	TRBV3-1